This T cell receptor beta chain was recorded in a study of T cell repertoires in cytomegalovirus infection. Study context: A matching HLA type, together with CMV infection, was signaled by public TCR beta signatures.

Comment on this clonotype: Antigen specificity is unknown. The junction shows a germline mismatch at one end, possibly a read error.

Broader study findings: HLA-C-restricted CMV-specific TCR beta clonotypes prevailed in the ex vivo response. Public TCR beta family frequency separated CMV-and-HLA carriers, including in an independent cohort.

TCRdb called the reads again in MiXCR, with one record for every CDR3 protein. Seen here are about 130,000 distinct CDR3 sequences, about 24% observed once, and the top ten hold 34%. There are 13 residues in the CDR3. The germline CDR1 and CDR2 sequences are SGHTA and FQGNSA. The receptor's source is a human donor in good health (CMV status not recorded). Some clones in this sample may be carry-over from other donors' samples. The rearrangement uses TRBV7-2 and TRBJ1-1; possibly TRBD1 for D (5 bases). Sequencing was done on a sample of PBMCs, sequenced either directly or after in vitro stimulation (not recorded which). Here the CDR3 reads CPSSSGHHTEAFF. CDR3 nucleotide sequence: TGTCCCAGCAGCTCTGGACACCACACTGAAGCTTTCTTT.